These 3 T cell receptor beta chains were all obtained from the same sample, sequenced in a study of blood T cell repertoires in COVID-19. Repertoires were generated with immunoSEQ multiplex PCR, while TCRdb's copy carries only in-frame clones and drops some. The sample carries more than 200,000 clones, around nine tenths recorded once. The sequencing input was peripheral blood. The receptors were sampled from a woman aged 60-70 years with COVID-19, enrolled during active disease.

The gene calls are TRBV6-5 and TRBJ2-3, with D possibly being TRBD2 (5 bases). CDR3 length: 15 amino acids. V lost 5 bases to trimming and J lost 2 bases, with 14 bases between them. CDR1 MNHEY and CDR2 SVGAGI come from the germline V gene. The CDR3 nucleotides read TGTGCCAGCAGTAAAATAGGACTTGACACAGATACGCAGTATTTT. This gives the protein CASSKIGLDTDTQYF.

This chain uses TRBV28 with TRBJ2-3; 10 bases fit TRBD1. The CDR3 has 16 amino acids. With 6 bases clipped from V and 2 bases from J, the junction kept 8 bases outside the gene matches. The V gene's germline CDR1 is MDHEN and CDR2 SYDVKM. CDR3 sequence reads: CASRPDRGRFTDTQYF. Written as DNA, the CDR3 is TGTGCCAGCAGACCAGACAGGGGGCGATTCACAGATACGCAGTATTTT.

The V gene is TRBV2, the J gene TRBJ1-2, with 7 bases that match TRBD1. Germline V lookup: CDR1 SNHLY, CDR2 FYNNEI. V shed 6 bases and J 2 bases; nucleotides not matched to a gene: 6. The CDR3 consists of 14 residues. The CDR3 DNA reads TGTGCCAGCAGATACGACAGGGACAACTATGGCTACACCTTC. Its protein is CASRYDRDNYGYTF. Full variable domain (outside the CDR3, taken from reference TRBV2 and TRBJ1-2): EPEVTQTPSHQVTQMGQEVILRCVPISNHLYFYWYRQILGQKVEFLVSFYNNEISEKSEIFDDQFSVERPDGSNFTLKIRSTKLEDSAMYFCASRYDRDNYGYTFGSGTRLTVV.